The TCR beta chain described here comes from a study of control samples from healthy donors and cancer patients. The protocol was immunoSEQ multiplex PCR, while the TCRdb copy is restricted to in-frame clones and leaves out a portion. The data show 100,000 to 150,000 clones, with 75% to 95% seen just once and 2% to 3% held by the top ten. This clone appeared a single time. J lost 4 bases, V lost 4 bases, and 11 bases had no gene match. The CDR3 is made up of 16 amino acids. From germline, CDR1 is SGHNT and CDR2 YYREEE (reference sequence). The receptor was isolated from a man in his forties in good health. This chain connects TRBV5-4 to TRBJ2-5, with 9 bases matching TRBD1. Sequencing was carried out using blood. The CDR3 nucleotides read TGTGCCAGCAGCCGAGGAAGGACAGGGGTTCGAGAGACCCAGTACTTC. This gives the protein CASSRGRTGVRETQYF. Filled out from reference TRBV5-4 and TRBJ2-5, the complete variable domain reads ETGVTQSPTHLIKTRGQQVTLRCSSQSGHNTVSWYQQALGQGPQFIFQYYREEENGRGNFPPRFSGLQFPNYSSELNVNALELDDSALYLCASSRGRTGVRETQYFGPGTRLLVL.